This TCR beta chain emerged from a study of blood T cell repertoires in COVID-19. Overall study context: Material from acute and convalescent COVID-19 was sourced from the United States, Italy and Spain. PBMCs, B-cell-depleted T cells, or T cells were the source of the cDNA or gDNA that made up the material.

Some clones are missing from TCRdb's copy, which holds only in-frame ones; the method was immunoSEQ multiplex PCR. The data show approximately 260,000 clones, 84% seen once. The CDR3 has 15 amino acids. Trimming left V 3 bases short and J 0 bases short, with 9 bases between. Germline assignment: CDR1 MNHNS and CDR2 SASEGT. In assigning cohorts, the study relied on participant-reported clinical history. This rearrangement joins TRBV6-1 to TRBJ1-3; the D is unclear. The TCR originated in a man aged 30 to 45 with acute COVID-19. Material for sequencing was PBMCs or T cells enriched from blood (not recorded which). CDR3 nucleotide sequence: TGTGCCAGCAGTGAGATACTTATCTCTGGAAACACCATATATTTT. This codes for CASSEILISGNTIYF.